The rows below give T cell receptor beta chains drawn from one sample of a study of PD-L1 blockade in urothelial cancer. Method: immunoSEQ multiplex PCR; TCRdb's copy keeps in-frame clones and lacks some. The sample records about 52,000 clones, more than 75% being singletons. Here the sequenced sample was PBMCs, taken around atezolizumab (anti-PD-L1) treatment. The source is a man aged 50 or older with urothelial cancer. CDR3s include the opening cysteine and the closing phenylalanine or tryptophan. The D gene is left open where the match is weak. The size field is filled for only some rows; it gives once, few, many or a size class.

>-|TRBV29-1|TRBJ1-1|-
CSVGFGLNTEAFF
TGCAGCGTTGGCTTTGGGCTGAACACTGAAGCTTTCTTT
>TRBD2|TRBV18|TRBJ2-1|-
CASSPRLGLAGVNNYNEQFF
TGTGCCAGCTCACCACGGTTGGGACTAGCGGGAGTAAATAATTACAATGAGCAGTTCTTC
>TRBD1|TRBV9|TRBJ2-5|-
CASGYRGREQETQYF
TGTGCCAGCGGGTACAGGGGGCGCGAACAAGAGACCCAGTACTTC
>TRBD1|TRBV7-9|TRBJ2-3|medium-sized
CASGGDRGIRTDTQYF
TGTGCCAGCGGGGGTGACAGGGGGATAAGAACAGATACGCAGTATTTT
>TRBD1|TRBV6-6|TRBJ2-2|-
CASSGDRAVTGELFF
TGTGCCAGCAGTGGTGACAGGGCGGTCACCGGGGAGCTGTTTTTT
>TRBD1|TRBV28|TRBJ2-7|-
CASSVTGTALGQYF
TGTGCCAGCAGTGTGACAGGGACCGCCTTGGGGCAGTACTTC
>TRBD1|TRBV5-4|TRBJ1-2|-
CASSPGQGIGYGYTF
TGTGCCAGCAGCCCGGGACAGGGAATAGGCTATGGCTACACCTTC
>TRBD1|TRBV11-3|TRBJ2-7|-
CASSSGQGLSYEQYF
TGTGCCAGCAGCTCCGGACAGGGGCTATCCTACGAGCAGTACTTC
>TRBD2|TRBV27|TRBJ2-7|-
CASSLLGSGRNHEQYF
TGTGCCAGCAGTTTATTGGGAAGCGGGAGAAACCACGAGCAGTACTTC
>TRBD2|TRBV9|TRBJ2-7|-
CASSVAASGGLNEQYF
TGTGCCAGCAGCGTAGCGGCTAGCGGGGGTCTCAACGAGCAGTACTTC
>-|TRBV11-3|TRBJ1-1|-
CASSLKRNTEAFF
TGTGCCAGCAGCTTAAAGAGAAACACTGAAGCTTTCTTT
>TRBD1|TRBV9|TRBJ1-2|few
CASSPTLRQGAHEGYTF
TGTGCCAGCAGCCCTACCCTCCGACAGGGGGCCCATGAGGGCTACACCTTC
>-|TRBV9|TRBJ1-2|-
CASSAPRGGYTF
TGTGCCAGCAGCGCTCCGCGGGGAGGCTACACCTTC
>-|TRBV7-9|TRBJ2-5|-
CASSARAGLETQYF
TGTGCCAGCAGCGCCAGGGCTGGGTTAGAGACCCAGTACTTC
>TRBD1|TRBV28|TRBJ2-1|-
CASSTGQGWNEQFF
TGTGCCAGCAGTACGGGACAGGGGTGGAATGAGCAGTTCTTC
>-|TRBV11-1|TRBJ2-1|-
CASSQWGGGANYEQFF
TGTGCCAGCAGTCAGTGGGGTGGGGGGGCCAACTATGAGCAGTTCTTC
>TRBD2|TRBV13|TRBJ2-3|-
CASSREVSTDTQYF
TGTGCCAGCAGCCGGGAGGTCAGCACAGATACGCAGTATTTT
>-|TRBV7-9|TRBJ2-2|-
CASRKGGSPLGTGELFF
TGTGCCAGCCGAAAGGGGGGGTCCCCCTTAGGCACCGGGGAGCTGTTTTTT
>TRBD1|TRBV7-9|TRBJ2-5|-
CASSSLGTGRETQYF
TGTGCCAGCAGCTCACTGGGGACAGGGAGGGAGACCCAGTACTTC
>TRBD1|TRBV16|TRBJ1-2|-
CASSQEGQGGYTF
TGTGCCAGCAGCCAAGAGGGACAGGGTGGCTACACCTTC
>-|TRBV14|TRBJ1-1|-
CASSRGNTEAFF
TGTGCCAGCAGCCGAGGGAACACTGAAGCTTTCTTT
>TRBD1|TRBV5-1|TRBJ2-7|-
CASSLERQGALSYEQYF
TGCGCCAGCAGCTTGGAGAGGCAGGGGGCTTTATCCTACGAGCAGTACTTC
>-|TRBV29-1|TRBJ2-7|-
CSVQSDRKISYEQYF
TGCAGCGTGCAATCCGACAGAAAGATCTCCTACGAGCAGTACTTC
>TRBD1|TRBV2|TRBJ2-7|-
CASSERTGGYEQYF
TGTGCCAGCAGTGAACGGACAGGGGGCTACGAGCAGTACTTC
>TRBD1|TRBV14|TRBJ1-2|-
CASSPHGTGTVGYTF
TGTGCCAGCAGCCCGCATGGCACCGGGACAGTTGGCTACACCTTC
>-|TRBV9|TRBJ2-1|-
CASTVGGGPKNEQFF
TGTGCCAGCACCGTAGGGGGGGGGCCTAAGAATGAGCAGTTCTTC
>-|TRBV30|TRBJ2-3|-
CAWSFSLDTQYF
TGTGCCTGGAGTTTCTCACTAGATACGCAGTATTTT
>TRBD1|TRBV29-1|TRBJ2-2|-
CSVWDRNTGELFF
TGCAGCGTTTGGGACAGGAACACCGGGGAGCTGTTTTTT
>-|TRBV18|TRBJ2-5|-
CASSPQGETQYF
TGTGCCAGCTCACCGCAGGGGGAGACCCAGTACTTC
>TRBD2|TRBV7-9|TRBJ2-5|-
CASRPGGAQETQYF
TGTGCCAGCAGGCCCGGGGGGGCTCAAGAGACCCAGTACTTC
>TRBD1|TRBV5-5|TRBJ2-7|-
CASSLPGQEYEQYF
TGTGCCAGCAGCTTACCGGGACAGGAATACGAGCAGTACTTC
>TRBD2|TRBV30|TRBJ2-5|-
CAWSWGGETQYF
TGTGCCTGGAGTTGGGGAGGGGAGACCCAGTACTTC
>-|TRBV27|TRBJ1-2|once
CASSLNSRYGYTF
TGTGCCAGCAGTTTAAACTCTCGGTATGGCTACACCTTC
>-|TRBV6-5|TRBJ1-2|-
CASSRVLAFYGYTF
TGTGCCAGCAGCCGCGTACTCGCCTTCTATGGCTACACCTTC
>-|TRBV7-9|TRBJ2-7|-
CASSREEFFFDF
TGTGCCAGCAGCCGCGAGGAGTTTTTCTTCGACTTC
>-|TRBV6-5|TRBJ2-3|-
CASSQNTDTQYF
TGTGCCAGCAGCCAAAACACAGATACGCAGTATTTT
>-|TRBV21-1|TRBJ2-6|-
CASSPHTGTPNSGANVLTF
TGTGCCAGCAGCCCCCACACCGGGACACCAAACTCTGGGGCCAACGTCCTGACTTTC
>TRBD2|TRBV30|TRBJ2-1|-
CAWSALTSGSWNEQFF
TGTGCCTGGAGTGCCCTGACTAGCGGGTCCTGGAATGAGCAGTTCTTC
>-|TRBV6-5|TRBJ2-2|once
CASSPTSWAGELFF
TGTGCCAGCAGTCCGACTAGTTGGGCCGGGGAGCTGTTTTTT
>-|TRBV7-2|TRBJ2-2|-
CASSIQGWNTGELFF
TGTGCCAGCAGCATACAGGGCTGGAACACCGGGGAGCTGTTTTTT
>-|TRBV19|TRBJ1-1|-
CASSIGGRSEAFF
TGTGCCAGTAGTATAGGAGGGAGGTCTGAAGCTTTCTTT
>TRBD2|TRBV6-5|TRBJ2-1|-
CASTAGTSPYNEQFF
TGTGCCAGCACCGCCGGGACTAGCCCCTACAATGAGCAGTTCTTC
>-|TRBV27|TRBJ1-1|-
CASSKDRQVNTEAFF
TGTGCCAGCAGTAAAGACCGACAGGTGAACACTGAAGCTTTCTTT
>TRBD2|TRBV6-6|TRBJ2-7|-
CASSYPPSGGYEQYF
TGTGCCAGCAGTTACCCCCCCAGCGGGGGGTACGAGCAGTACTTC
>TRBD1|TRBV5-1|TRBJ2-7|-
CASSPGTGVYEQYF
TGCGCCAGCAGCCCCGGGACAGGAGTCTACGAGCAGTACTTC
>-|TRBV5-6|TRBJ2-2|-
CASSFLTITNTGELFF
TGTGCCAGCAGCTTCCTAACGATAACGAACACCGGGGAGCTGTTTTTT
>-|TRBV2|TRBJ2-7|few
CASILTLPGHSYEQYF
TGTGCCAGCATTTTGACCCTTCCGGGACACTCCTACGAGCAGTACTTC
>TRBD1|TRBV18|TRBJ2-7|-
CASSPQGDGEQYF
TGTGCCAGCTCACCTCAGGGGGATGGGGAGCAGTACTTC
>-|TRBV6-5|TRBJ1-1|-
CASSYSGAAEAFF
TGTGCCAGCAGTTACTCAGGGGCCGCTGAAGCTTTCTTT